These 19 T cell receptor beta chains came from one sample sequenced in a study of T cell repertoires in cytomegalovirus infection (dated 2019 in TCRdb). The listed sequencing device is Illumina HiSeq 1500. Using fastp at Q25 and MiXCR, TCRdb reprocessed the public reads and kept productive beta chains. Each record represents a unique CDR3 protein, reported with the most common genes and DNA among its rows. This sample gives 200,000 to 300,000 distinct CDR3 sequences in total; roughly 10% of them show up just once. The top ten constitute roughly 15% of the sample. Input material: PBMCs. These receptors were collected from a human donor in good health (CMV status not recorded). Some clones in this sample may be carry-over from other donors' samples.

In this sample, this clonotype turned up a few times. The chain joins TRBV6-5 to TRBJ2-1, with 12 bases that match TRBD2. CDR3 length: 13 residues. CDR1 is MNHEY and CDR2 is SVGAGI in the germline V gene. The J segment lost 15 bases and the V segment lost 2 bases, leaving 5 bases of the junction unmatched. The CDR3 protein is CASSYASGGGWFF. In nucleotides, the CDR3 is TGTGCCAGCAGTTACGCTAGCGGGGGGGGTTGGTTCTTC.

The chain carries TRBV20-1 and TRBJ2-7, with 9 nucleotides matching TRBD1. V lost 1 base, J lost 2 bases, and 6 bases stayed unmatched. The CDR3 spans 15 residues. Germline assignment: CDR1 DFQATT and CDR2 SNEGSKA (reference sequence). The CDR3: CSARGTGGLAYEQYF. The CDR3 DNA reads TGCAGTGCTAGAGGTACAGGGGGCCTTGCCTACGAGCAGTACTTC.

This clonotype appeared many times. J is TRBJ1-1 and V is TRBV7-6; 9 nucleotides line up with TRBD1. The CDR3 totals 14 residues. Trimming at V came to 3 bases and at J to 4 bases, leaving 3 bases not matched to a gene. Germline V gene sequence: CDR1 SGHVS, CDR2 FNYEAQ. For the CDR3, the DNA is TGTGCCAGCAGCTTGGGACAGGGCTCCACTGAAGCTTTCTTT. Residues: CASSLGQGSTEAFF.

The sample holds many counts of this clonotype. The chain is built from TRBV7-2 and TRBJ1-5; no reliable D call. Germline CDR1 is SGHTA and CDR2 is FQGNSA. The V end was cut by 1 base, the J end by 3 bases, with 10 bases between. This CDR3 spans 15 amino acids. CDR3 protein: CASSLVSGLNQPQHF. CDR3 DNA: TGTGCCAGCAGCTTAGTTTCCGGTCTCAATCAGCCCCAGCATTTT. Looking up the rest from reference TRBV7-2 and TRBJ1-5 gives the full variable domain: GAGVSQSPSNKVTEKGKDVELRCDPISGHTALYWYRQSLGQGLEFLIYFQGNSAPDKSGLPSDRFSAERTGGSVSTLTIQRTQQEDSAVYLCASSLVSGLNQPQHFGDGTRLSIL.

This clonotype was observed at least ten times. The chain joins TRBV6-2 or TRBV6-3 to TRBJ1-2; D perhaps matches TRBD1 (6 bases). CDR3 length: 14 amino acids. Germline V gene sequence: CDR1 MNHEY, CDR2 SVGEGT. V gave up 7 bases and J gave up 6 bases, with 18 bases separating them. The CDR3 region is CASTSRGRQDGYTF. In nucleotides, the CDR3 is TGTGCCAGCACCTCCCGGGGGCGGCAAGATGGCTACACCTTC.

The sample holds many counts of this clonotype. V usage is TRBV28 and J usage is TRBJ2-7, with 7 bases that match TRBD2. This CDR3 contains 15 residues. With V trimmed by 3 bases and J by 6 bases, 11 bases remained unmatched. Germline loops: CDR1 MDHEN, CDR2 SYDVKM. The CDR3 region has the DNA TGTGCCAGCAGTTTTCGCCGGGGAGGGCTTCTCGAGCAGTACTTC. Amino acids: CASSFRRGGLLEQYF.

This clonotype was detected many times. The J gene is TRBJ1-1, the V gene TRBV5-1, with D perhaps TRBD1 (6 bases). The germline V gene has CDR1 SGHRS and CDR2 YFSETQ. This CDR3 contains 14 residues. The V end lost 4 bases, the J end lost 6 bases, and 16 bases lay between the germline ends. The CDR3 DNA reads as TGCGCCAGCAGCCCCGGAGGAGGGGGTGCTGAAGCTTTCTTT. It encodes CASSPGGGGAEAFF.

By share of the sample, this clonotype is medium-sized. V gene TRBV7-2 combines with J gene TRBJ1-4; TRBD1 agrees at 10 bases. Trimming cost V 5 bases and J 8 bases; bases outside gene matches: 5. Germline values: CDR1 SGHTA, CDR2 FQGNSA. This CDR3 has 14 amino acids. As DNA, the CDR3 is TGTGCCAGCAGCATGGACAGGGGGAACGAAAAACTGTTTTTT. Its translation: CASSMDRGNEKLFF.

The sample holds many counts of this clonotype. The chain is built from TRBV7-2 and TRBJ1-2; D perhaps matches TRBD1 (5 bases). V was trimmed by 3 bases and J by 4 bases, leaving 9 bases between them. The CDR3 is 13 amino acids. CDR1 and CDR2 (germline): SGHTA, FQGNSA. CDR3 residues: CASSFDRLYGYTF. CDR3 nucleotide sequence: TGTGCCAGCAGCTTCGACAGACTCTATGGCTACACCTTC.

The genes are TRBV7-2 and TRBJ1-6; D unclear. There are 16 residues in the CDR3. V dropped 6 bases and J dropped 0 bases, with 12 bases sitting between them. The germline CDR1 and CDR2 sequences are SGHTA and FQGNSA. The CDR3 sequence is CASRWDWSSYNSPLHF. The DNA for the CDR3 is TGTGCCAGCAGGTGGGATTGGAGCTCCTATAATTCACCCCTCCACTTT.

This clonotype was counted between two and nine times. This may arise from a read error, as a much more abundant clone is one base away. DNA for the CDR3: TGTGCCAGCAGTTTTAGGTCTGAAGCTTTCTTT. It translates to CASSFRSEAFF. The rearrangement uses TRBV12-3 or TRBV12-4 and TRBJ1-1; D remains unclear. The CDR3 contains 11 residues. The V end was cut by 3 bases, the J end by 6 bases, with 5 bases between.

This clonotype was detected ten times or more. The CDR3 DNA sequence: TGTGCCAGCAGCCATACTAGCGGAATCGCGAACACCGGGGAGCTGTTTTTT. Translated: CASSHTSGIANTGELFF. V usage is TRBV27 and J usage is TRBJ2-2, with 8 bases lining up with TRBD2. CDR3 length: 17 residues. Germline V CDR1 and CDR2: MNHEY, SMNVEV (reference sequence). The ends lost 6 bases at V and 0 bases at J; junction bases unmatched: 9.

Ten or more counts support this clonotype. The J gene is TRBJ2-3, the V gene TRBV12-3 or TRBV12-4, with 10 bases identical to TRBD2. The CDR3 length is 16 residues. J was trimmed by 0 bases and V by 5 bases; bases with no gene match: 5. The CDR3 DNA reads TGTGCCAGCAGTCCGCTAGCGGGAGCCAGCACAGATACGCAGTATTTT. The encoded protein is CASSPLAGASTDTQYF.

This clonotype was seen a few times. The chain joins TRBV2 to TRBJ1-6; D gene ambiguous. This CDR3 spans 13 amino acids. Trimming stripped 6 bases from V and 9 bases from J, with 12 bases between. CDR1 SNHLY and CDR2 FYNNEI come from the germline V gene. The CDR3 here is CASRDHPGSPLHF. CDR3 DNA: TGTGCCAGCAGAGACCACCCGGGTTCACCCCTCCACTTT.

The sample holds many counts of this clonotype. The chain carries TRBV11-2 and TRBJ2-5; 7 positions agree with TRBD2. Germline CDR1 and CDR2: SGHAT and FQNNGV. The CDR3 covers 15 residues. Trimming removed 6 bases from V and 5 bases from J; junction bases left unmatched: 12. The CDR3 reads CASSPFVGEGETQYF. CDR3 DNA: TGTGCCAGCAGTCCATTTGTCGGGGAGGGGGAGACCCAGTACTTC.

This clonotype was found a few times. V and J are TRBV30 and TRBJ2-1, with D hard to call. Trimming shortened V by 3 bases and J by 0 bases, and 12 bases separated the two germline ends. This CDR3 contains 15 residues. Germline V gene data show CDR1 as GTSNPN and CDR2 as SVGIG (reference sequence). This CDR3 reads CAWRDPSSSYNEQFF. DNA of the CDR3: TGTGCCTGGAGGGATCCATCGAGCTCCTACAATGAGCAGTTCTTC.

This clonotype occurred many times. V is TRBV7-6 and J is TRBJ2-2, with D uncertain. The CDR3 runs to 12 residues. The germline CDR1 and CDR2 sequences are SGHVS and FNYEAQ. Deletions cut 0 bases from V and 7 bases from J, with 3 bases between. CDR3 loop: CASSLAGGELFF. CDR3 coding DNA: TGTGCCAGCAGCTTAGCGGGCGGGGAGCTGTTTTTT.

The rearrangement joins TRBV5-5 to TRBJ1-5, with TRBD1 as a possible D gene (6 bases). Germline values: CDR1 SGHKS, CDR2 YYEKEE (reference sequence). V shed 5 bases and J shed 6 bases, with 18 bases lying between them. The CDR3 sequence is 15 residues long. The CDR3 sequence is CASSSRGGAGQPQHF. As DNA, the CDR3 is TGTGCCAGCAGTTCGAGGGGGGGGGCAGGTCAGCCCCAGCATTTT.

This clonotype occurred a few times. The chain has TRBV6-2 or TRBV6-3 and TRBJ2-7; 13 bases align to TRBD2. The length of the CDR3 is 14 residues. Germline V gene data show CDR1 as MNHEY and CDR2 as SVGEGT. V was pared by 8 bases and J by 6 bases, with 7 bases of the junction left unmatched. The CDR3 here is CASRRTSGRGEQYF. In DNA form, the CDR3 reads TGTGCCAGCCGTCGGACTAGCGGGAGAGGCGAGCAGTACTTC.